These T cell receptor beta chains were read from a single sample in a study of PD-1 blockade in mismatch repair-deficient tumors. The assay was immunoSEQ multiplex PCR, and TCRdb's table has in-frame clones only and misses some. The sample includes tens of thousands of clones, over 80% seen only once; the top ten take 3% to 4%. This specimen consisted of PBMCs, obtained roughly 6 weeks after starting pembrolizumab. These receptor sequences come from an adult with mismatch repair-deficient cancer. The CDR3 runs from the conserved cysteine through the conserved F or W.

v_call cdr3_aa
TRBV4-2 CASSPAGGPGEETQYF
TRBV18 CASSPDFYGYTF
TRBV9 CASSVDNNQPQHF
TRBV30 CAWSALAGVAEQFF
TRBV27 CASPPHRGQNTEAFF
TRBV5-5 CASSLAGFGQPQHF
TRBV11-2 CASSSQERRGGTEAFF
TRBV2 CASRAGGYNQPQHF
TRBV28 CASSSAGTGTYEQYF
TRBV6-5 CASSYADREGYTF
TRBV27 CASSAGYFEQFF
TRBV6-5 CASSYLGGSGNTIYF
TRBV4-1 CASSQVVGGQETQYF
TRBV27 CASSLRGPSSYNEQFF
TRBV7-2 CASSLQFNEQFF
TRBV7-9 CASSLGGAQETQYF
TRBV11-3 CASSLTGDSGKGAFF
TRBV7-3 CASSLGGSSGTLDTQYF
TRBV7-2 CASSLEGLAGGPYKRTQYF
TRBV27 CASSLRWASGGDTGELFF
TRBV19 CASSIGSTGESPEF
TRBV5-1 CASSLIVGVANNEQFF
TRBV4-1 CASSQDVGGTNYEQYF
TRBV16 CASSQSDSTTNEKLFF
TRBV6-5 CASSFSLAPTYNEQFF
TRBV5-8 CASSRGSGNTIYF
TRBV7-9 CASSLRSHEQYF
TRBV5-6 CASSVAGGLVPQHF
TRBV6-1 CASVALATSETQYF
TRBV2 CASSLDRTYTDTQYF
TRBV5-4 CASSTPGQEKTTEAFF
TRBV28 CAHQPGTSGDYEQYF
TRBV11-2 CASSLRQGLHEQYF
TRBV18 CASSPEAGEKETQYF
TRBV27 CASSLWTGSSYNSPLHF
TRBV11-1 CASSLAITSGRYEQYF
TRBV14 CASSQWTGWSYGYTF
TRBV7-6 CASSPANFGVYGYTF
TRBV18 CASSPPGTTNTGELFF
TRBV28 CASSTSGAYEQYF
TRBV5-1 CASSLGQGRDYGYTF
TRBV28 CASSPGTGEKPQHF
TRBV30 CAWSGTLLEQYF
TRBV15 CATSRGTGTGNPEAFF
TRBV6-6 CASSYSGQGALYEQYF
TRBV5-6 CASSFSRGTEAFF
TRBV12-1 CASSPGTSGRSCRYEQYF
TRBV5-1 CASSFFRTEGTLAKNIQYF
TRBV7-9 CASSLTGAASSGANVLTF
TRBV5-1 CASSLVSGSVSYNEQFF
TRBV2 CASKGVLAGAEQYF
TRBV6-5 CASRRRQGALDGYTF
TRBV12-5 CASGFLLGPEGYTF
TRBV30 CAWSVRDRQYF